This TCR beta chain was obtained from a study of T cell responses to AZD1222 COVID-19 vaccine. For the study at large: Second doses at about 4 or about 12 weeks were pooled.

This clone came up once. Antigen unknown. Notes on the study in general: Spike-specific TCR breadth and depth grew following two AZD1222 doses.

Germline V CDR1 and CDR2: SGHTA, FQGNSA. The CDR3 length is 16 residues. V was cut by 5 bases and J by 6 bases, with 17 bases left in between. TCRdb's table, derived via immunoSEQ multiplex PCR, lists solely in-frame clones and lacks some. The table records tens of thousands of clones, roughly nine tenths of them present only once. The TCR comes from an adult in good health. This rearrangement joins TRBV7-2 to TRBJ1-6, with a weak D call TRBD1 (6 bases). The sequences come from peripheral blood, collected on day 0 of AZD1222 vaccination. The DNA for the CDR3 is TGTGCCAGCAGCCCTCGGACAGAGCATTTTAATTCACCCCTCCACTTT. This translates into CASSPRTEHFNSPLHF.